The 28 T cell receptor beta chains reported below all come from one sample, sequenced in a study of T cell repertoires in cytomegalovirus infection. Their specific antigens are unknown. In TCRdb, the reads were re-called with MiXCR into one record per CDR3 protein. Found here are approximately 1,000,000 distinct CDR3 sequences, approximately 33% of them singletons; the top ten hold around an eighth. Sequenced material: cultured CD8+ T cells from PBMCs, taken from culture after CMV antigen stimulation. The receptor set was obtained from a human donor in good health (CMV status not recorded). Some clones in this sample may be carry-over from other donors' samples.

The CDR3 DNA sequence: TGTGCCATCAGTGAGTCGGGGCGAGAGCAGTACTTC. It codes for CAISESGREQYF. The chain carries TRBV10-3 and TRBJ2-7, with D possibly matching TRBD1 (5 bases). CDR3 length equals 12 residues. The germline V gene has CDR1 ENHRY and CDR2 SYGVKD. V lost 0 bases, J lost 7 bases, and 7 bases lay in between.

The chain has TRBV19 and TRBJ1-5, with D possibly being TRBD1 (6 bases). The germline CDR1 and CDR2 sequences are LNHDA and SQIVND (reference sequence). Trimming took off 5 bases at V and 7 bases at J, with 15 bases between the two ends. The CDR3 totals 14 residues. Here the CDR3 DNA reads TGTGCCAGTAGTGCTCCAGGGGTCCGGCAGCCCCAGCATTTT. Translation: CASSAPGVRQPQHF.

In nucleotides, the CDR3 is TGTGCCAGCACTGACAGGGCGAACACCGGGGAGCTGTTTTTT. Translated: CASTDRANTGELFF. The chain combines TRBV25-1 with TRBJ2-2; 7 positions agree with TRBD1. The V gene end was trimmed by 7 bases and the J gene end by 0 bases; junction bases not matched to a gene: 2. Germline loops: CDR1 MGHDK, CDR2 SYGVNS. CDR3 length: 14 amino acids. The whole variable domain, remainder taken from reference TRBV25-1 and TRBJ2-2, is EADIYQTPRYLVIGTGKKITLECSQTMGHDKMYWYQQDPGMELHLIHYSYGVNSTEKGDLSSESTVSRIRTEHFPLTLESARPSHTSQYLCASTDRANTGELFFGEGSRLTVL.

The V call is TRBV6-6, the J call TRBJ1-1, with D hard to call. The length of the CDR3 is 15 residues. With 6 bases removed from V and 2 bases from J, the gap between germline ends came to 16 bases. Germline CDR1 reads MNHNY; CDR2 reads SVGAGI (reference sequence). The CDR3, as DNA: TGTGCCAGCAGCCTTGCCGTCAGACCCAACACTGAAGCTTTCTTT. Encoded protein: CASSLAVRPNTEAFF.

This clonotype showed up just a few times. V is TRBV12-3 or TRBV12-4 and J is TRBJ2-1, with 9 bases fitting TRBD1. J lost 5 bases, V lost 6 bases, and 8 bases had no gene match. The CDR3 consists of 15 residues. CDR3 sequence: CASRTDRGMHNEQFF. The CDR3 DNA reads TGTGCCAGCAGAACCGACAGGGGGATGCACAATGAGCAGTTCTTC.

As to this clonotype: The junction differs from germline at one of its ends, possibly a read error. V usage is TRBV7-9 and J usage is TRBJ2-7; D unclear. This CDR3 has 12 amino acids. Germline V gene lookup returns CDR1 SEHNR and CDR2 FQNEAQ (reference sequence). CDR3: CANSFRTYEQYF. CDR3 nucleotide sequence: TGTGCCAACAGCTTTCGGACCTACGAGCAGTACTTC.

In this sample, this clonotype turned up many times. The CDR3 bases are TGTGCCAGCAGCTTAAAGGAGCACTACGAGCAGTACGTC. It specifies CASSLKEHYEQYV. The rearrangement uses TRBV7-8 and TRBJ2-7, with D uncertain. V was trimmed by 2 bases and J by 3 bases, leaving 8 bases between them. The length of the CDR3 is 13 residues. Germline V gene data show CDR1 as SGHVS and CDR2 as FQNEAQ.

V is TRBV5-4 and J is TRBJ1-4; 8 bases agree with TRBD1. The CDR3 length is 15 residues. V lost 2 bases to trimming and J lost 8 bases; unmatched junction nucleotides: 8. CDR1 SGHNT and CDR2 YYREEE come from the germline V gene (reference sequence). The CDR3 spells CASSFGATGEEKLFF. The CDR3 DNA follows: TGTGCCAGCAGCTTTGGTGCGACAGGGGAGGAAAAACTGTTTTTT.

This clonotype was observed once. The J gene is TRBJ2-7, the V gene TRBV18; D is ambiguous. The CDR3 runs 15 residues. Deletions cut 3 bases from V and 0 bases from J, with 12 bases between. The germline CDR1 and CDR2 sequences are KGHSH and LQKENI. CDR3 in amino acids: CASSPPPRSSYEQYF. CDR3 coding DNA: TGTGCCAGCTCACCCCCCCCACGGAGCTCCTACGAGCAGTACTTC.

This chain's CDR3 is CASQEWGGTQHF. The DNA of the CDR3 is TGTGCCAGTCAAGAATGGGGAGGGACCCAGCATTTT. The J gene is TRBJ1-5, the V gene TRBV6-5; no definite D call. Germline CDR1 is MNHEY and CDR2 is SVGAGI. There are 12 residues in the CDR3. Trimming shortened V by 9 bases and J by 11 bases, and 17 bases separated the two germline ends.

Many counts were recorded for this clonotype. The chain is built from TRBV7-8 and TRBJ1-5; TRBD1 aligns across 7 bases. The CDR3 has 15 residues. V lost 5 bases to trimming and J lost 2 bases; unmatched junction nucleotides: 6. Germline assignment: CDR1 SGHVS and CDR2 FQNEAQ. The CDR3 is CASSGQVGGNQPQHF. Written as DNA, the CDR3 is TGTGCCAGCAGCGGACAGGTTGGGGGCAATCAGCCCCAGCATTTT.

The rearrangement links TRBV27 to TRBJ2-1, with TRBD2 matching over 8 bases. The length of the CDR3 is 11 residues. In germline, CDR1 is MNHEY, CDR2 SMNVEV (reference sequence). The V and J ends lost 6 bases and 13 bases, in that order; junction bases with no gene match: 5. The DNA for the CDR3 is TGTGCCAGCAGCCACGGGAGGGCACAGTTCTTC. It is translated as CASSHGRAQFF.

On this clonotype: This may be a read error: a much more frequent sequence differs by one nucleotide. This chain connects TRBV7-2 to TRBJ2-2; possible D gene TRBD2, 5 bases. Per the germline V gene, CDR1 is SGHTA and CDR2 is FQGNSA. The CDR3 covers 15 residues. This chain's CDR3 is CASSSMQPWTGELVF. CDR3 coding DNA: TGTGCCAGCAGCTCGATGCAACCATGGACCGGGGAGCTGGTTTTT.

This clonotype was recorded a few times. The DNA for the CDR3 is TGTGCCAGCAGAGGACTAAAAGAGACCCAGTACTTC. Translating gives CASRGLKETQYF. This chain joins TRBV2 and TRBJ2-5, with a possible D match to TRBD2 (6 bases). Trimming removed 6 bases at V and 3 bases at J, with 8 bases between. Germline CDR1 and CDR2: SNHLY and FYNNEI. CDR3 length: 12 residues.

The chain recombines TRBV11-3 with TRBJ2-3; 10 bases are shared with TRBD2. CDR3 size: 16 residues. Germline CDR1 reads SGHNT; CDR2 reads YENEEA. V was clipped by 2 bases and J by 4 bases; unmatched bases: 6. CDR3 sequence: CASSLRSSGGADTQYF. For the CDR3, the DNA is TGTGCCAGCAGCTTAAGGTCTAGCGGGGGTGCAGATACGCAGTATTTT.

The chain couples TRBV19 to TRBJ1-3, with 9 positions matching TRBD1. CDR1 LNHDA and CDR2 SQIVND come from the germline V gene (reference sequence). With 5 bases clipped from V and 4 bases from J, the junction kept 9 bases outside the gene matches. The CDR3 is made up of 16 amino acids. The CDR3 region is CASSAKQGARGNTIYF. Here the CDR3 DNA reads TGTGCCAGTAGTGCTAAACAGGGGGCCAGAGGAAACACCATATATTTT. The full variable domain, completed using reference TRBV19 and TRBJ1-3, is DGGITQSPKYLFRKEGQNVTLSCEQNLNHDAMYWYRQDPGQGLRLIYYSQIVNDFQKGDIAEGYSVSREKKESFPLTVTSAQKNPTAFYLCASSAKQGARGNTIYFGEGSWLTVV.

J is TRBJ1-3 and V is TRBV5-6, with D possibly TRBD1 on 5 matching bases. The CDR3 runs 13 residues. Germline CDR1 is SGHDT and CDR2 is YYEEEE. The V end lost 0 bases, the J end lost 7 bases, and 8 bases lay between the germline ends. This CDR3 is CASSLGQPNTIYF. The CDR3 DNA reads as TGTGCCAGCAGCTTGGGACAGCCCAACACCATATATTTT. Drawing the rest from reference TRBV5-6 and TRBJ1-3, the complete variable domain is DAGVTQSPTHLIKTRGQQVTLRCSPKSGHDTVSWYQQALGQGPQFIFQYYEEEERQRGNFPDRFSGHQFPNYSSELNVNALLLGDSALYLCASSLGQPNTIYFGEGSWLTVV.

This clonotype was counted a few times. At one end, the junction sequence differs from germline, possibly due to a read error. The chain combines TRBV7-9 with TRBJ1-2; 7 bases line up with TRBD1. Germline CDR1 SEHNR, CDR2 FQNEAQ (reference sequence). CDR3 length: 16 amino acids. The chain's CDR3 is CASSWGGAGQDVWEHF. The CDR3 bases are TGTGCCAGCAGTTGGGGGGGAGCTGGACAGGACGTTTGGGAACACTTC.

The V gene is TRBV7-8, the J gene TRBJ1-5; D is undetermined. The germline V and J ends were trimmed by 0 bases and 8 bases, with 14 bases remaining between them. From germline, CDR1 is SGHVS and CDR2 FQNEAQ. The CDR3 length is 15 residues. CDR3 protein: CASSLASRAREPQHF. The CDR3 coding sequence is TGTGCCAGCAGCTTAGCTAGTCGGGCAAGGGAGCCCCAGCATTTT.

The chain recombines TRBV7-9 with TRBJ1-1, with TRBD1 as a possible D gene (5 bases). Germline V gives CDR1 SEHNR, CDR2 FQNEAQ (reference sequence). Trimming stripped 1 base from V and 2 bases from J, with 17 bases between. This CDR3 comprises 17 residues. The CDR3 coding sequence is TGTGCCAGCAGCTTAGGAGGGGTCGGGGCCAGAAACACTGAAGCTTTCTTT. Its translation: CASSLGGVGARNTEAFF.

This chain joins TRBV20-1 and TRBJ2-2; D ambiguous. V was shortened by 1 base and J by 7 bases, with 7 bases between the two germline ends. The germline V gene has CDR1 DFQATT and CDR2 SNEGSKA (reference sequence). The CDR3 is 12 residues long. The CDR3, as DNA: TGCAGTGCTAGAGCGACAATCGGGGAGCTGTTTTTT. It translates to CSARATIGELFF.

This clonotype was detected a few times. The CDR3: CASRKKTGRTEAFF. In DNA, the CDR3 is TGTGCCAGCAGAAAAAAGACAGGGAGGACTGAAGCTTTCTTT. The chain joins TRBV28 to TRBJ1-1; 7 nucleotides line up with TRBD1. This CDR3 is built from 14 residues. CDR1 is MDHEN, CDR2 SYDVKM, per germline. The ends lost 6 bases at V and 5 bases at J; junction bases unmatched: 9.

The rearrangement joins TRBV19 to TRBJ2-1; D unclear. Between the trimmed V and J ends, which lost 3 bases and 7 bases, there was a span of 19 bases. Germline V lookup: CDR1 LNHDA, CDR2 SQIVND (reference sequence). This CDR3 has 16 residues. Here the CDR3 DNA reads TGTGCCAGTAGTATGGCCCGACTGGGCCCCCTTAATGAGCAGTTCTTC. This sequence encodes CASSMARLGPLNEQFF.

The chain joins TRBV7-9 to TRBJ2-5; D is undetermined. This CDR3 is 12 amino acids long. V was cut by 3 bases and J by 3 bases, with 5 bases left in between. The germline gives CDR1 SEHNR, CDR2 FQNEAQ (reference sequence). The CDR3 reads CASSFPKETQYF. The CDR3 DNA reads as TGTGCCAGCAGCTTCCCCAAAGAGACCCAGTACTTC.

The chain carries TRBV6-6 and TRBJ2-5; TRBD2 might be the D (6 bases). The CDR3 sequence is 14 residues long. Trimming pared 2 bases from V and 3 bases from J, leaving 10 bases between. In germline, CDR1 is MNHNY, CDR2 SVGAGI (reference sequence). This chain's CDR3 is CASSYGGAEETQYF. DNA for the CDR3: TGTGCCAGCAGTTACGGAGGGGCTGAAGAGACCCAGTACTTC.

This clonotype was seen a handful of times. V gene TRBV27 combines with J gene TRBJ2-6; the D is unclear. The CDR3 covers 15 residues. Germline CDR1 reads MNHEY; CDR2 reads SMNVEV (reference sequence). The V and J ends lost 6 bases and 0 bases respectively, with 9 bases between them. The CDR3 here is CASSYGISGANVLTF. CDR3 nucleotides: TGTGCCAGCAGCTACGGTATCTCTGGGGCCAACGTCCTGACTTTC.

The rearrangement links TRBV20-1 to TRBJ1-5; 8 bases map to TRBD1. This CDR3 region has 13 residues. The V segment lost 3 bases and the J segment 6 bases; nucleotides outside the gene matches: 4. Germline V CDR1 and CDR2: DFQATT, SNEGSKA (reference sequence). This CDR3 is CSARDRVSQPQHF. The CDR3, as DNA: TGCAGTGCTAGGGACAGGGTGTCTCAGCCCCAGCATTTT.

This clonotype was detected ten times or more. The chain carries TRBV7-2 and TRBJ2-6, with a possible D match to TRBD1 (6 bases). The CDR3 runs to 17 residues. CDR1 and CDR2 from the germline V gene are SGHTA and FQGNSA. Trimming pared 7 bases from V and 0 bases from J, leaving 16 bases between. This chain's CDR3 is CASNTTGISSGANVLTF. CDR3 DNA: TGTGCCAGCAACACGACAGGCATTAGCTCTGGGGCCAACGTCCTGACTTTC.